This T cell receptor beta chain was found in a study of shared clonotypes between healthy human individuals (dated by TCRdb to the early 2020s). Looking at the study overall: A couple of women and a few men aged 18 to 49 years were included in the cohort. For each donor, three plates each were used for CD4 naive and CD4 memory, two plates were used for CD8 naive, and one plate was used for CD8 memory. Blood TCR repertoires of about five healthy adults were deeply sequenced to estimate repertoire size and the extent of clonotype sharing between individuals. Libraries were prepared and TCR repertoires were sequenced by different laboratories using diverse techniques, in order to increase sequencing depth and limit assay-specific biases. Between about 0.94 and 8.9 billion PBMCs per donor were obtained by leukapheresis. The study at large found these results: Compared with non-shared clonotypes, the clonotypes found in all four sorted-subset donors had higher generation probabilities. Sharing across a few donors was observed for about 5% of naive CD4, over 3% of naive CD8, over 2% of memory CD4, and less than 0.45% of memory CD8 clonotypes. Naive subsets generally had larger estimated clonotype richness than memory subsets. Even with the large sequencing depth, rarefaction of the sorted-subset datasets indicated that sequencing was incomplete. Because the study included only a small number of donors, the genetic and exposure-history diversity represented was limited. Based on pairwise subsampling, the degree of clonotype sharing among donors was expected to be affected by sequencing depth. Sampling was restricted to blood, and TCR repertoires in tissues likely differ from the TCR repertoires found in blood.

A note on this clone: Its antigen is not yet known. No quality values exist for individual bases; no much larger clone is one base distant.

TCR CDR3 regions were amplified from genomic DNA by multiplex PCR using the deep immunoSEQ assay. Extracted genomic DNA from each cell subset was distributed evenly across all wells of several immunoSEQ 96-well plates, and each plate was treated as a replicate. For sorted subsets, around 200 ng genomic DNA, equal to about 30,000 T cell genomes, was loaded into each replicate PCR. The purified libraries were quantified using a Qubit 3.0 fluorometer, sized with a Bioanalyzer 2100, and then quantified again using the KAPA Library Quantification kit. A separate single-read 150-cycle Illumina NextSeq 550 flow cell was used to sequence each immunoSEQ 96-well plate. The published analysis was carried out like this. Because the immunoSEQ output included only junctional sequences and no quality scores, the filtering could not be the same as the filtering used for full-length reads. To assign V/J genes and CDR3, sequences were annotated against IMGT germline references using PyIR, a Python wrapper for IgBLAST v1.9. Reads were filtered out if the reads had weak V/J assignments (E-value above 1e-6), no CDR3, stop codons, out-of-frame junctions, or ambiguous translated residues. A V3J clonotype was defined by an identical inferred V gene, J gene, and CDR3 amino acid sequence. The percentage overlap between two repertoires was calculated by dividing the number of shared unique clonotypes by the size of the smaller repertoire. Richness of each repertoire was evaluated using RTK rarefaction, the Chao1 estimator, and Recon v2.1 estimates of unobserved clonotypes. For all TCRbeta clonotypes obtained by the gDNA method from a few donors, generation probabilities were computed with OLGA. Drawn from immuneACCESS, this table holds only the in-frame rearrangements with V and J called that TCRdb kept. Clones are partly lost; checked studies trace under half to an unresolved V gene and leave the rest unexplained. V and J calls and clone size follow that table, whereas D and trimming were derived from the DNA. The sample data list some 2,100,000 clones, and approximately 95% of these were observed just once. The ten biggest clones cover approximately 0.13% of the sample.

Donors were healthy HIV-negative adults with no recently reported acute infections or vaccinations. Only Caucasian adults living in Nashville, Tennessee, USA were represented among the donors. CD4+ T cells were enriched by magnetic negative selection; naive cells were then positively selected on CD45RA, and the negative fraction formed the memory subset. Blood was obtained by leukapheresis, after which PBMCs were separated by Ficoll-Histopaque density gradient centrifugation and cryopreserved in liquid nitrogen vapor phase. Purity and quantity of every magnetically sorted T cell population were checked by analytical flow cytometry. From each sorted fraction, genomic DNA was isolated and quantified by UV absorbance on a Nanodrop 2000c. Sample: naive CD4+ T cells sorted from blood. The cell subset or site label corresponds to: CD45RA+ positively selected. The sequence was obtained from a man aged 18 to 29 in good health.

The CDR3 protein is CASSPVQGFSGNTIYF. The sequence in DNA is TGTGCCAGCAGTCCCGTACAGGGATTCTCTGGAAACACCATATATTTT. The receptor chain draws on TRBV27 and TRBJ1-3; a weak D assignment points to TRBD1 (6 bases agree). Including cysteine and phenylalanine, the CDR3 has 16 amino acids. Only CDR3 DNA remains: 48 bases, in frame from the first base. V is cut by 5 bases and J by 0 bases, and the space between the germline ends is 14 bases. Looking up the germline V gene (reference sequence) yields CDR1 MNHEY and CDR2 SMNVEV.